This T cell receptor (beta chain) emerged from a study of cytomegalovirus exposure and HLA in healthy donors (dated by TCRdb to about 2017). For the study in its entirety: An earlier analysis of some 600 of the donors reported approximately 280 Gb of sequence data and roughly 120 million unique TCR beta sequences obtained from about 179 million T cells. About 300 gigabases of sequencing data and 70 million to 100 million unique TCR sequences were included in an early release covering about 620 HLA-typed donors. Of the roughly 400 genotyped donors, approximately 80% fell in the genetic ancestry cluster associated with self-reported Caucasian donors. The study was designed to test whether signatures of past pathogen exposure could be identified by cataloging public T cell receptors. The study used immunosequencing to profile the T cell repertoires of some 600 subjects and linked those repertoires to cytomegalovirus serostatus. A separate validation cohort of over a hundred different subjects was used in addition to the roughly 620-subject first cohort. To predict cytomegalovirus infection status, the study combined high-throughput TCR immunosequencing, statistical association of individual TCRs with disease status, and machine learning. To study patterns of TCR occurrence, a later analysis re-analyzed previously published TCR beta repertoires from 550 to 800 donors and added high-resolution HLA genotyping. In the later analysis, no new phenotypic data were used to find candidate immune exposures; instead, reliance was placed on TCR beta sequences and their occurrence across donors. An earlier analysis of nearly 600 of the donors applied high-throughput TCR beta sequencing to assess whether each TCR beta V gene segment acted as functional or pseudogenic. Alongside the repertoire data, information on donor age, sex, ethnicity and CMV serostatus was compiled. A later genetic analysis used genome-wide SNP genotypes for about three fifths of the 666 donors, treating that subset as a discovery cohort. Every discovery cohort repertoire had been produced on one sequencing platform. Both class I and class II loci were covered by HLA typing, at four-digit resolution. The number of typed donors differed by locus: about 629-630 for A, B, C, DRB1 and DQB1; 522 for DQA1; approximately 600 for DPA1; and around 490 for DPB1. A handful of DR-DQ haplotypes were handled as single units for association and clustering because linkage in the cohort was strong. Among around 400 genotyped donors of the cohort, an average of around 220,000 unique TCR beta nucleotide sequences was sequenced per donor, of which about 19% were non-productive.

The protocol used for the library was the immunoSEQ multiplex PCR assay. For the multiplex PCR, a mixture combining 60 forward primers for TCR Vbeta segments and 13 reverse primers for TCR Jbeta segments was used. The CDR3 region of rearranged TCR beta genes was amplified from genomic DNA by a multiplex PCR assay. On the Illumina HiSeq System, the amplified TCR beta libraries were sequenced as 87-base-pair reads. On the study's bioinformatics: In a later analysis, some 80 million unique TCR beta chains were counted across the approximately 640 repertoires, and some 10 million of these chains were shared by at least two donors. To remove PCR and sequencing errors, raw reads were error-corrected and collapsed into unique sequences using a nearest-neighbor algorithm that merged closely related sequences. CDR3 sequences were aligned to IMGT reference sequences to assign V, D and J gene segments. For a sequence to be retained, a match of at least six nucleotides was required to both a V gene segment and a J gene segment. Rearrangements were classified as productive when the CDR3 lacked stop codons and remained in frame with V and J, and all other rearrangements were classified as non-productive. Following IMGT convention, CDR3 was defined as the stretch from the second conserved V-encoded cysteine up to the conserved J-encoded phenylalanine. Sequences without an unambiguous match to a single V gene segment were excluded from the earlier analysis of several hundred of the donors. An earlier analysis of 450 to 650 of the donors called V segments functional above 56.7% productive rearrangements and segregating when the between-donor standard deviation exceeded 5%. To diagnose cytomegalovirus status from the catalog of TCR beta chain sequences, a statistical classification framework was built. In a later analysis, TCR nucleotide sequences were compared against IMGT/GENE-DB human TR gene sequences so that V and J genes could be assigned. A later analysis assigned CDR3 sequences and most-parsimonious VDJ recombination scenarios with the TCRdist pipeline. In a later analysis, each TCR beta chain was defined by its CDR3 amino acid sequence together with its V-gene family, and reads lacking a unique V-gene family were excluded. A later analysis removed nearly 600 highly shared, low-generation-probability nucleotide sequences to deal with suspected cross-contamination and a sequencing artifact. In a later analysis, a clonal expansion index for each public chain was calculated from normalized within-repertoire ranks of inferred template counts. A later analysis computed generation probabilities with a VDJ recombination model fitted to out-of-frame rearrangements, and checked the results against IGoR. Hypergeometric tests were used in a later analysis to score TCR-TCR, TCR-HLA and TCR-CMV co-occurrence, with a repertoire-size bias correction applied to the TCR pairs. In a later analysis, false discovery rates were estimated by permuting HLA or CMV assignments 20 times. In a later analysis, co-occurring TCRs were grouped using DBSCAN, with TCRdist sequence similarity added in when clustering inside HLA-allele-positive subsets. Repertoires with fewer than 30,000 or more than 120,000 public chains were left out of co-occurrence clustering, as were a few repertoires with anomalous nucleotide sharing. Held by TCRdb, this immuneACCESS table contains in-frame sequences only and omits some clones. Under half of the omission traces to an unresolved V gene where checked; the cause of the rest is unknown. The V and J calls and clone size were taken over from that table, and D and trimming were inferred from the DNA. This sample is represented by roughly 150,000 clones; roughly 84% of them were singletons. Of the sample, 1% falls within the top ten clones.

Study-wide findings and limitations: A cluster of highly shared sequence variants was judged likely to be a technical artifact of the sequencing pipeline. In a later genetic analysis, a missense DCLRE1C variant was associated with V-gene and J-gene trimming of TCR beta chains, and the association was replicated in an independent cohort. The authors suggested that the approach could potentially be generalized to other disease states and immunological phenotypes. For the cohort, immune exposure information was limited to CMV serostatus. Because HLA typing was unavailable for some donors at each locus, only the typed subset was used in association tests. In an earlier analysis of approximately 590 of the donors, most TCR beta V segments appeared in productive rearrangements about 87% or about 30% of the time, broadly matching IMGT annotations. Approximately 16 rarely observed V segments, including chromosome 9 orphons, were excluded from the earlier analysis of several hundred of the donors because counts were too low. At a false discovery rate of 0.05, a later analysis linked 16,951 TCR beta sequences to specific HLA alleles. Compared with equally common non-associated chains, HLA-associated TCR beta chains in a later analysis were more clonally expanded and had lower generation probabilities. Assigning TCR associations to individual alleles was difficult when HLA alleles, especially DR and DQ, strongly co-occurred. A further reported finding was that TCR beta sequences accurately predicted the HLA-A and HLA-B alleles for most subjects in the first cohort. While some public TCRs were present in many individuals, most TCR sequences turned up only very rarely across donors. In the study, some 180 TCR beta chains were listed as associated with cytomegalovirus. Roughly uniform sequencing depth across donors was assumed in presence/absence analyses, although this assumption may not hold. In vitro tests confirmed that a few of the cytomegalovirus-associated TCR beta chains recognize cytomegalovirus antigens. A later analysis found that most CMV-associated TCR beta chains appeared HLA-restricted, with HLA associations seemingly driven largely by CMV exposure. Only TCR beta chains were sequenced in this cohort, and the absence of alpha or paired-chain data limited detectable features. Compared with the approximately 600-donor mean, donors in an Asian-associated ancestry cluster had fewer N-insertions in productive TCRs, according to a later genetic analysis. In a later analysis, several top co-occurrence clusters were reported to appear linked to parvovirus B19, influenza, CMV and Epstein-Barr virus. Linkage disequilibrium might explain the correlated functional status among segregating V segments, but an unknown experimental factor could not be excluded. In a later analysis, the rate of TCR association differed among HLA loci, with DRB1 alleles having the most associated TCRs and HLA-C alleles having the fewest. Because the 87-base-pair reads could not distinguish some IMGT-functional V segments, including TRBV6-2 and TRBV6-3, those segments were excluded. The classifier was reported to diagnose cytomegalovirus status with high specificity and sensitivity in both the original cohort and the validation cohort.

As regards this clone: This receptor's antigen is unknown. No qualities accompany the bases; no much larger clone lies one base away.

Reading the germline V gene gives CDR1 MNHNS and CDR2 SASEGT. The CDR3 spans 15 residues, from the cysteine through the phenylalanine. Solely the CDR3 DNA is kept, with 45 bases framed from the first base. V gives up 6 bases and J gives up 7 bases, and the segment between their germline ends measures 18 bases. The cohort comprised hundreds of healthy bone marrow donors. All cohort members were sampled while nominally healthy, although unrecorded immune exposures were likely present. The donor was CMV seronegative and belonged to the group of several hundred seronegative cohort members. A peripheral blood sample was collected from each donor, and TCR beta sequencing was performed on peripheral blood mononuclear cells. The Qiagen DNeasy Blood Extraction Kit was used to extract genomic DNA from the blood cell samples.

Sequences were obtained from PBMCs. The chain links TRBV6-1 with TRBJ1-4; tentative D gene TRBD1, with 6 bases matching. This clonotype originated in a young man in good health and CMV-seronegative. The CDR3: CASSPTGRGGEKLFF. Read as DNA, the sequence is TGTGCCAGCAGCCCGACAGGCCGAGGGGGTGAAAAACTGTTTTTT.